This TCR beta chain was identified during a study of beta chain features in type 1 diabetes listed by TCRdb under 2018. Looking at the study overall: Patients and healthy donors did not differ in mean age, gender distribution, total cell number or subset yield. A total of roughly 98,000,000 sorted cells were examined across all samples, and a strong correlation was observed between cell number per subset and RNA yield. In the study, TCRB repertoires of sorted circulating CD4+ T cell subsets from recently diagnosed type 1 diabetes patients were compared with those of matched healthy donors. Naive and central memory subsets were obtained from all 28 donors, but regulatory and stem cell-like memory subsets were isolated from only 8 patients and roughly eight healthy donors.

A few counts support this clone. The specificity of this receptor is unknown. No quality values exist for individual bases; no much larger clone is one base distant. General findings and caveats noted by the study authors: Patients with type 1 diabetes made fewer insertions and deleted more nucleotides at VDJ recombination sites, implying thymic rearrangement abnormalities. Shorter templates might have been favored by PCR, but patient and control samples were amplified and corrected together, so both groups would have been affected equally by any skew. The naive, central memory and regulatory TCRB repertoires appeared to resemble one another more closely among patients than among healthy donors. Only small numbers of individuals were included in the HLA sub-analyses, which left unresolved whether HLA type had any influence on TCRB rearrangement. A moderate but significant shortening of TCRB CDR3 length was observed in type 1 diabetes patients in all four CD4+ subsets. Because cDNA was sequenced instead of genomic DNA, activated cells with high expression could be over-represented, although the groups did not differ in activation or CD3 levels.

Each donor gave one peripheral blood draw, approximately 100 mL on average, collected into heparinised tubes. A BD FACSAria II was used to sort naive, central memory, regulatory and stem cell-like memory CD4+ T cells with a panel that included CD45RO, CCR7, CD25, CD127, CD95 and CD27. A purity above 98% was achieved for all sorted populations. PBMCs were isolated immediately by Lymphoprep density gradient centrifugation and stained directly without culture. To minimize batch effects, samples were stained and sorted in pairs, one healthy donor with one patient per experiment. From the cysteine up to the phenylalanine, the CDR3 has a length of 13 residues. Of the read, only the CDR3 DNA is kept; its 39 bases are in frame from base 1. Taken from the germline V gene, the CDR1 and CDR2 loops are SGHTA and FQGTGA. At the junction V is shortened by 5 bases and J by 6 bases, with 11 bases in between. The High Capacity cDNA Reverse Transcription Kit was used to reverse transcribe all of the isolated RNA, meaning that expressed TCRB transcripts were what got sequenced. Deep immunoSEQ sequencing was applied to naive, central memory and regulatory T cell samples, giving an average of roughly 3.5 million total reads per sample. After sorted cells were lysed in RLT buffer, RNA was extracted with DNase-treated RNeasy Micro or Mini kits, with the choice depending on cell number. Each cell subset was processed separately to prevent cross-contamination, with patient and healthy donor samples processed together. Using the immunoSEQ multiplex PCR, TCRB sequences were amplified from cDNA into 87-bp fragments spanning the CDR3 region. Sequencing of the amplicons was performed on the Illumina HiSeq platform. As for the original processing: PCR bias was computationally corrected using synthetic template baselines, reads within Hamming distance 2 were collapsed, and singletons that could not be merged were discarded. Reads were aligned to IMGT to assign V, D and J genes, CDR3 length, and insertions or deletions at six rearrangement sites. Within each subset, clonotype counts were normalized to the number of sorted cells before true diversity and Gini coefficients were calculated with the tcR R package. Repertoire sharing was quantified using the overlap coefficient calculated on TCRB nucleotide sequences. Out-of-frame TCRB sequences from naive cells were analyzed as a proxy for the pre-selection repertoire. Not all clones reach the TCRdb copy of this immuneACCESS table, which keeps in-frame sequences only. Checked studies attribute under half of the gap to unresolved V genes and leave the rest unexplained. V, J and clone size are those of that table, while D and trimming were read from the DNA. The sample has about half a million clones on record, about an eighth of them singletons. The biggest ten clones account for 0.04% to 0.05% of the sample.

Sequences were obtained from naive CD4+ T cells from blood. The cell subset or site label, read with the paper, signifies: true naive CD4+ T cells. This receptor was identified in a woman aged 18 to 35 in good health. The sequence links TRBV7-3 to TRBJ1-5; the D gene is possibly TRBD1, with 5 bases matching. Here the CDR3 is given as CASSRYRGQPQHF. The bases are TGTGCCAGCAGCAGGTATAGGGGTCAGCCCCAGCATTTT.